The rows below give T cell receptor beta chains drawn from one sample of a study of Ad26.COV2.S vaccination and SARS-CoV-2 variants. Generated by immunoSEQ multiplex PCR, the TCRdb table keeps only in-frame clones and is missing some. The sample has roughly 410,000 clones, roughly 80% seen once. The sample in question was peripheral blood, obtained in a trial of Ad26.COV2.S vaccine versus placebo. The receptors were gathered from a person aged 18-60 years who received the Ad26.COV2.S COVID-19 vaccine or a placebo. CDR3s include the opening cysteine and the closing phenylalanine or tryptophan. A D gene is named only where the DNA matches it firmly. Size tells how often a clone was seen (once, few, many) or the class of an expanded clone, and some rows leave it out.

size	D	V	J	DNA	CDR3
many	NA	TRBV19	TRBJ1-2	TGTGCCAGTCGCTATGACAGATCCAATACCTATGGCTACACCTTC	CASRYDRSNTYGYTF
NA	TRBD1	TRBV2	TRBJ1-2	TGTGCCAGCAGCGGACAGGGAACACTCTATGGCTACACCTTC	CASSGQGTLYGYTF
NA	TRBD2	TRBV29-1	TRBJ2-3	TGCAGCGCTAGACTAGCGGGGGTGACAGATACGCAGTATTTT	CSARLAGVTDTQYF
NA	TRBD2	TRBV12-5	TRBJ2-1	TGTGCTAGTGGGCCTAGCGGGAGATCCTACAATGAGCAGTTCTTC	CASGPSGRSYNEQFF
NA	TRBD2	TRBV4-2	TRBJ2-5	TGTGCCAGCAGCTCCGGGACTAGTGTCCCAGAGACCCAGTACTTC	CASSSGTSVPETQYF
NA	NA	TRBV5-1	TRBJ1-5	TGCGCCAGCAGCCCCGGCCGGGGCAATCAGCCCCAGCATTTT	CASSPGRGNQPQHF
NA	NA	TRBV7-9	TRBJ2-7	TGTGCCAGCAGTTCCCTGGCGGCTGGCGTTGAAGGATACGAGCAGTACTTC	CASSSLAAGVEGYEQYF
NA	NA	TRBV6-5	TRBJ2-7	TGTGCCAGCAGCGACCCTTCCGGGACTTCCTACGAGCAGTACTTC	CASSDPSGTSYEQYF
many	TRBD1	TRBV4-1	TRBJ2-5	TGCGCCAGCAGCCAACGTCCGACAGGGGAAGGTGGGACCCAGTACTTC	CASSQRPTGEGGTQYF
NA	NA	TRBV24-1	TRBJ1-2	TGTGCCACCAGTGAGATAGGGGAGTACACCTTC	CATSEIGEYTF